Following are 17 T cell receptor beta chains from one sample sequenced in a study of blood T cell repertoires in COVID-19. TCRdb keeps only in-frame clones here, not all; method: immunoSEQ multiplex PCR. The top ten hold 7.5% to 10% of the sample, which has roughly 200,000 clones, roughly four fifths seen once. The sequenced sample consisted of PBMCs or T cells enriched from blood (not recorded which). The receptor set was obtained from a man in his forties who had recovered from COVID-19.

The rearrangement uses TRBV29-1 and TRBJ1-1; D remains ambiguous. V lost 0 bases to trimming and J lost 6 bases, with 8 bases between them. The CDR3 runs 12 residues. The germline CDR1 and CDR2 sequences are SQVTM and ANQGSEA. CDR3 protein: CSVEEPGSEAFF. DNA for the CDR3: TGCAGCGTTGAAGAACCGGGGTCTGAAGCTTTCTTT.

The rearrangement links TRBV6-5 to TRBJ1-1, with D possibly matching TRBD1 (6 bases). In germline, CDR1 is MNHEY, CDR2 SVGAGI. V was pared by 10 bases and J by 4 bases, with 16 bases between. CDR3 length equals 13 residues. The CDR3 spells CATKRGSGTEAFF. The CDR3 region has the DNA TGTGCCACCAAAAGGGGGTCGGGCACTGAAGCTTTCTTT.

This chain uses TRBV6-5 with TRBJ2-5, with D tentatively TRBD1 (6 bases). The CDR3 runs 13 residues. CDR1 is MNHEY, CDR2 SVGAGI, per germline. Trimming took 6 bases from V and 0 from J, leaving 8 bases between them. The DNA for the CDR3 is TGTGCCAGCAGCCGGACAGACCAAGAGACCCAGTACTTC. Protein product: CASSRTDQETQYF.

This clone has ten or more counts. The chain is built from TRBV7-9 and TRBJ1-1, with 7 bases aligning to TRBD1. Looked up from germline, CDR1 is SEHNR and CDR2 is FQNEAQ (reference sequence). Trimming removed 6 bases from V and 7 bases from J; junction bases left unmatched: 14. This CDR3 region has 15 residues. The CDR3 loop reads CASSSTGTASREAFF. CDR3 sequence (DNA): TGTGCCAGCAGTTCTACCGGGACAGCTTCCCGTGAAGCTTTCTTT. Combining the CDR3 with reference TRBV7-9 and TRBJ1-1 gives the whole variable domain DTGVSQNPRHKITKRGQNVTFRCDPISEHNRLYWYRQTLGQGPEFLTYFQNEAQLEKSRLLSDRFSAERPKGSFSTLEIQRTEQGDSAMYLCASSSTGTASREAFFGQGTRLTVV.

This clone was observed a few times. The chain recombines TRBV7-6 with TRBJ2-3, with TRBD1 as a possible D gene (6 bases). Germline V lookup: CDR1 SGHVS, CDR2 FNYEAQ. V dropped 2 bases and J dropped 4 bases, with 22 bases sitting between them. The CDR3 is made up of 18 amino acids. DNA for the CDR3: TGTGCCAGCAGCTTACAAGGGACAACTAGTTCCTATCCAGATACGCAGTATTTT. It yields the protein CASSLQGTTSSYPDTQYF.

This chain uses TRBV2 with TRBJ1-1; 7 nucleotides match TRBD1. The CDR3 covers 13 residues. V trimming: 8 bases; J trimming: 1 base; junction bases outside the gene matches: 4. Germline CDR1 and CDR2: SNHLY and FYNNEI. CDR3: CASHGQANTEAFF. The CDR3 DNA is TGTGCCAGCCACGGACAGGCGAACACTGAAGCTTTCTTT.

The V gene is TRBV19, the J gene TRBJ1-6, with 10 bases matching TRBD1. CDR3 length: 18 residues. Looked up from germline, CDR1 is LNHDA and CDR2 is SQIVND (reference sequence). The V segment lost 5 bases and the J segment 7 bases; nucleotides outside the gene matches: 14. In nucleotides, the CDR3 is TGTGCCAGTAGTCGCTGGACAGGGGGGTCCGCTGAGAATTCACCCCTCCACTTT. Translation: CASSRWTGGSAENSPLHF.

This clone has more than one count but fewer than ten. The V gene is TRBV24-1, the J gene TRBJ2-3; TRBD2 matches 7 bases. Trimming removed 3 bases from V and 2 bases from J; junction bases left unmatched: 7. The CDR3 extends over 16 amino acids. The germline gives CDR1 KGHDR, CDR2 SFDVKD. The CDR3 bases are TGTGCCACCAGTGATAAAAGCGGGGCCTCCACAGATACGCAGTATTTT. This gives the protein CATSDKSGASTDTQYF.

The V and J genes are TRBV24-1 and TRBJ2-3; a possible D gene is TRBD2 (6 bases). Germline lookup yields CDR1 KGHDR and CDR2 SFDVKD. The length of the CDR3 is 16 residues. V lost 5 bases and J lost 2, with 16 bases in between. DNA of the CDR3: TGTGCCACCAGTGCCATCGGGGAGGAGGTCACAGATACGCAGTATTTT. Translating gives CATSAIGEEVTDTQYF.

CDR3 nucleotides: TGTGCCAGCCTCTCGGCCGGGGCCTACGAGCAGTACTTC. The encoded protein is CASLSAGAYEQYF. V usage is TRBV6-5 and J usage is TRBJ2-7; D may be TRBD2 (5 bases). Trimming removed 8 bases from V and 2 bases from J, with 13 bases in between. The germline V gene encodes CDR1 MNHEY and CDR2 SVGAGI. The CDR3 has 13 residues.

DNA of the CDR3: TGTGCCAGCAGCACTGCGGGAGGGTCTGGGGCCAACGTCCTGACTTTC. Translated: CASSTAGGSGANVLTF. V is TRBV6-2 or TRBV6-3 and J is TRBJ2-6; 9 nucleotides align to TRBD2. Trimming took 6 bases from V and 1 from J; bases not matched to a gene: 4. Germline V gives CDR1 MNHEY, CDR2 SVGEGT. The CDR3 consists of 16 residues.

This clone was counted ten times or more. The rearrangement uses TRBV4-1 and TRBJ2-7, with TRBD1 as a possible D gene (6 bases). Germline loops: CDR1 MGHRA, CDR2 YSYEKL. The CDR3 extends over 16 amino acids. V shed 3 bases and J shed 0 bases, with 15 bases lying between them. In DNA form, the CDR3 reads TGCGCCAGCAGCCAGTCGAGGGGGTTAAGCTCCTACGAGCAGTACTTC. Its protein product is CASSQSRGLSSYEQYF.

The genes are TRBV9 and TRBJ2-3; D ambiguous. CDR3 length equals 13 residues. The V end lost 4 bases, the J end lost 4 bases, and 10 bases lay between the germline ends. Germline V gene sequence: CDR1 SGDLS, CDR2 YYNGEE. CDR3 sequence (DNA): TGTGCCAGCAGCCGTGCGGTTCCAGATACGCAGTATTTT. Protein: CASSRAVPDTQYF.

This chain uses TRBV21-1 with TRBJ2-5; the DNA was not used to check the table's D call, TRBD2. TRBV21-1 is recorded as a pseudogene. This CDR3 contains 14 residues. The CDR3 sequence: CASSKAGGQETQYF. CDR3 coding DNA: TGTGCCAGCAGCAAAGCCGGGGGGCAAGAGACCCAGTACTTC.

The sample holds a few counts of this clone. The CDR3 DNA follows: TGTGCCAGCAGTGGACAGCCCAATCAGCCCCAGCATTTT. It yields the protein CASSGQPNQPQHF. This chain links TRBV2 with TRBJ1-5, with D possibly being TRBD1 (5 bases). The CDR3 runs to 13 residues. Germline CDR1 is SNHLY and CDR2 is FYNNEI. Deletions cut 4 bases from V and 3 bases from J, with 7 bases between.

There are a few counts of this clone. The gene calls are TRBV27 and TRBJ2-7, with D possibly matching TRBD1 (5 bases). CDR1 is MNHEY, CDR2 SMNVEV, per germline (reference sequence). CDR3 length equals 13 residues. Trimming left V 6 bases short and J 6 bases short, with 15 bases between. CDR3 loop: CASRGTGFGEQYF. CDR3 nucleotides: TGTGCCAGCAGGGGTACAGGATTTGGCGAGCAGTACTTC.

The V gene is TRBV10-2, the J gene TRBJ2-1; TRBD2 agrees at 12 bases. Looked up from germline, CDR1 is WSHSY and CDR2 is SAAADI. The CDR3 extends over 18 amino acids. Unmatched junction bases numbered 5, after V lost 0 bases and J lost 2 bases. The DNA of the CDR3 is TGCGCCAGCAGTGAGTCATATAGGACTAGCGGGGCCTACAATGAGCAGTTCTTC. Translating gives CASSESYRTSGAYNEQFF.